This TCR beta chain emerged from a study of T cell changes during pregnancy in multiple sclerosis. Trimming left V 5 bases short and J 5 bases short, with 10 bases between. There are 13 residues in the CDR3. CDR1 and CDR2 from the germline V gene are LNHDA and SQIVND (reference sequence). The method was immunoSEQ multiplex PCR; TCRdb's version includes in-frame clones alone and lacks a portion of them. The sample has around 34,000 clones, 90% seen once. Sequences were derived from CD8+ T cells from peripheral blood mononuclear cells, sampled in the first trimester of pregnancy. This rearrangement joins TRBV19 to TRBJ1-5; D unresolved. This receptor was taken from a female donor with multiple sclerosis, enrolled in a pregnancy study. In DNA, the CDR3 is TGTGCCAGTAGTGTTGCGGTCCATCAGCCCCAGCATTTT. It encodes CASSVAVHQPQHF. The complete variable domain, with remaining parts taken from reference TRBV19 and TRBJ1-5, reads DGGITQSPKYLFRKEGQNVTLSCEQNLNHDAMYWYRQDPGQGLRLIYYSQIVNDFQKGDIAEGYSVSREKKESFPLTVTSAQKNPTAFYLCASSVAVHQPQHFGDGTRLSIL.